A single TCR beta chain is shown here with its context. It has no known antigen specificity. No quality values exist for individual bases; no much larger clone is one base distant. The data stem from a study of T cell repertoires in cytomegalovirus infection (dated 2019 in TCRdb). Describing the broader study: Peptide stimulations targeted recently identified HLA-C-restricted CMV epitopes, whose presentation resists viral immunomodulation, together with well-studied HLA-B-restricted epitopes. Because public TCR beta signatures pointed to carriage of CMV infection together with the matching HLA type, the HLA type of each donor mattered for the analysis.

The CDR3 contains 14 residues, cysteine and phenylalanine counted. Of the read, only the CDR3 DNA is kept; its 42 bases are in frame from base 1. The CDR1 and CDR2 encoded by the germline V gene are SGHTA and FQGNSA. At the junction V is shortened by 2 bases and J by 4 bases, with 11 bases in between. The meaning of the sample's treatment or condition label: in vitro stimulation with specific CMV peptide epitopes to enrich CMV-specific T cells. Sequencing instrument: Illumina HiSeq 1500. TCRdb's own reprocessing of the public reads used fastp at Q25 and MiXCR and kept productive beta chains. Every CDR3 protein is listed once, alongside the most common genes and DNA of its rows. The sample includes roughly 920,000 distinct CDR3 sequences, with around 30% observed a single time. The leading ten clones occupy more than 12% of the sample. What the authors observed across the whole study: The ex vivo response was dominated by HLA-C-restricted CMV-specific TCR beta clonotypes, and the single most frequent clonotype in two of eight donors was supplied by these HLA-C-restricted clonotypes. In both this cohort and an independent cohort of 350 or so donors, the cumulative frequency of public TCR beta family members distinguished carriers of CMV infection plus the relevant HLA type.

This TCR came from a human donor in good health (CMV status not recorded). Some clones in this sample may be carry-over from other donors' samples. The chain uses TRBV7-2 and TRBJ1-2; TRBD1 might be the D gene, on 5 matching bases. Sequencing was performed on cultured CD8+ T cells from PBMCs, taken from culture after CMV antigen stimulation. The CDR3 region has the sequence CASSLTDSSYGYTF. The DNA reads TGTGCCAGCAGCTTAACCGACAGTTCCTATGGCTACACCTTC.